The table lists the clone carrying this T cell receptor beta chain with a few counts. No antigen is known for it. Individual cDNA molecules carried attached unique molecular identifiers. Each CDR3 protein gets one entry after TCRdb re-called the 5' RACE reads with MiXCR. The table has more than 80,000 distinct CDR3 sequences, around 15% seen once; the top ten hold roughly 7%. This specimen belongs to a study of early T cells in non-severe SARS-CoV-2 infection. Study-wide context: Bulk RNA taken from unsorted whole blood was sequenced, leaving chains unpaired.

Points from the study as a whole: Matching against VDJdb likely underestimated virus-specific expansions, favoring anti-spike CD8.

The receptor was isolated from an adult who was a healthcare worker with PCR-confirmed SARS-CoV-2 infection or an uninfected control (not recorded which). Sequencing was done on a sample of whole blood.

The CDR3 sequence is CASSLAITSDTQYF. The DNA for the CDR3 is TGTGCCAGCAGCTTGGCCATAACATCAGATACGCAGTATTTT. This chain joins TRBV5-8 and TRBJ2-3; D remains ambiguous. V was shortened by 0 bases and J by 4 bases, with 9 bases between the two germline ends. This CDR3 contains 14 residues. Germline V gene data show CDR1 as SGHTS and CDR2 as YDEGEE.